Following are 16 T cell receptor beta chains from one sample sequenced in a study of identifying expanded T cells in peripheral blood. Here immunoSEQ multiplex PCR was the method, and the copy in TCRdb shows in-frame clones only, minus some. There are 85,000 to 100,000 clones in the sample; approximately 90% occur only once, and approximately 4% lies in the top ten. The sequencing sample was made of blood. The receptors stem from a person aged 18 to 70 in good health.

The rearrangement uses TRBV7-3 and TRBJ1-1; the D gene is possibly TRBD1 (5 bases). CDR1 is SGHTA, CDR2 FQGTGA, per germline. The CDR3 runs 13 residues. Trimming removed 2 bases from V and 7 bases from J, with 11 bases in between. In DNA, the CDR3 is TGTGCCAGCAGCTTATCAGGGTCGGGTGAAGCTTTCTTT. This codes for CASSLSGSGEAFF.

The chain uses TRBV7-9 and TRBJ2-7; D is possibly TRBD1 (5 bases). Germline V gene data show CDR1 as SEHNR and CDR2 as FQNEAQ (reference sequence). Trimming removed 2 bases from V and 3 bases from J, with 8 bases in between. This CDR3 contains 13 residues. In nucleotides, the CDR3 is TGTGCCAGCAGCTTAAGACAGAGCTACGAGCAGTACTTC. It yields the protein CASSLRQSYEQYF. The full variable domain, rest sourced from reference TRBV7-9 and TRBJ2-7, is DTGVSQNPRHKITKRGQNVTFRCDPISEHNRLYWYRQTLGQGPEFLTYFQNEAQLEKSRLLSDRFSAERPKGSFSTLEIQRTEQGDSAMYLCASSLRQSYEQYFGPGTRLTVT.

The CDR3 DNA reads as TGTGCCAGCAGCCATGGACTAGCGCTCTACAATGAGCAGTTCTTC. The encoded protein is CASSHGLALYNEQFF. The rearrangement links TRBV7-8 to TRBJ2-1, with TRBD2 matching 9 bases. Unmatched junction bases numbered 5, after V lost 5 bases and J lost 3 bases. Germline V gene data show CDR1 as SGHVS and CDR2 as FQNEAQ. The CDR3 runs 15 residues.

The chain has TRBV5-4 and TRBJ1-2; 9 positions agree with TRBD1. The germline CDR1 and CDR2 sequences are SGHNT and YYREEE (reference sequence). The CDR3 is 17 amino acids. Trimming at V came to 2 bases and at J to 1 base, leaving 9 bases not matched to a gene. The CDR3 is CASSFGTGRRGNYGYTF. Written as DNA, the CDR3 is TGTGCCAGCAGCTTCGGGACAGGGAGACGGGGTAACTATGGCTACACCTTC.

This clone showed up just once. The rearrangement joins TRBV28 to TRBJ2-7; D might be TRBD2 (5 bases). CDR3 length equals 14 residues. Germline CDR1 reads MDHEN; CDR2 reads SYDVKM. Trimming removed 3 bases from V and 4 bases from J, with 13 bases in between. The CDR3 DNA reads TGTGCCAGCAGTTTGACTACAAGAAATTACGAGCAGTACTTC. Translating it yields CASSLTTRNYEQYF.

CDR3 sequence: CASSFAEQGYEQYF. CDR3 coding DNA: TGTGCCAGCAGTTTTGCGGAACAGGGATACGAGCAGTACTTC. The chain carries TRBV28 and TRBJ2-7; perhaps TRBD1 as D (6 bases). The CDR3 covers 14 residues. V lost 3 bases to trimming and J lost 4 bases, with 13 bases between them. In germline, CDR1 is MDHEN, CDR2 SYDVKM.

CDR3: CAAGTEYNEQFF. CDR3 nucleotide sequence: TGTGCCGCCGGGACAGAGTACAATGAGCAGTTCTTC. V and J are TRBV10-3 and TRBJ2-1; 7 positions match TRBD1. From germline, CDR1 is ENHRY and CDR2 SYGVKD. J lost 4 bases, V lost 11 bases, and 5 bases had no gene match. The CDR3 is 12 amino acids.

The gene calls are TRBV19 and TRBJ1-5, with TRBD1 matching 8 bases. The germline CDR1 and CDR2 sequences are LNHDA and SQIVND (reference sequence). Losses at the gene ends were 6 bases for V and 3 bases for J; bases not matched to a gene: 4. The length of the CDR3 is 14 residues. CDR3 in DNA: TGTGCCAGTAGCGGGACAGGCTCCAATCAGCCCCAGCATTTT. Translation gives CASSGTGSNQPQHF.

This chain connects TRBV7-2 to TRBJ2-1; D is ambiguous. Trimming took 3 bases from V and 9 from J, leaving 12 bases between them. The CDR3 is 13 amino acids. Germline CDR1 reads SGHTA; CDR2 reads FQGNSA. The DNA of the CDR3 is TGTGCCAGCAGCTTTCACGTACGGCTTGAGCAGTTCTTC. Translated: CASSFHVRLEQFF.

V is TRBV6-1 and J is TRBJ2-3, with D possibly TRBD2 on 6 matching bases. Germline V gene lookup returns CDR1 MNHNS and CDR2 SASEGT. The CDR3 has 14 residues. V lost 6 bases to trimming and J lost 0 bases, with 10 bases between them. CDR3 DNA: TGTGCCAGCAGAACTAGCTGGAGCACAGATACGCAGTATTTT. This encodes CASRTSWSTDTQYF.

The chain combines TRBV7-9 with TRBJ1-4; TRBD1 might be the D (6 bases). The CDR3 has 15 residues. In germline, CDR1 is SEHNR, CDR2 FQNEAQ (reference sequence). Between the trimmed V and J ends, which lost 6 bases and 4 bases, there was a span of 15 bases. For the CDR3, the DNA is TGTGCCAGCAGTTTTCGGAGGGGGAGTAATGAAAAACTGTTTTTT. This gives the protein CASSFRRGSNEKLFF.

There are a few counts of this clone. The rearrangement links TRBV5-8 to TRBJ2-1; D may be TRBD1 or TRBD2 (5 bases each). CDR1 SGHTS and CDR2 YDEGEE come from the germline V gene. The CDR3 is 15 amino acids. V was trimmed by 1 base and J by 10 bases, leaving 18 bases between them. CDR3 nucleotide sequence: TGTGCCAGCAGCTTGTCCGGGACCACTGAATTGGAGCAGTTCTTC. It encodes CASSLSGTTELEQFF.

The chain employs TRBV10-3 and TRBJ2-2; 12 bases line up with TRBD1. The CDR3 spans 16 residues. Trimming cost V 6 bases and J 2 bases; bases outside gene matches: 4. Per germline, CDR1 ENHRY and CDR2 SYGVKD. The CDR3 nucleotides are TGTGCCATCAGGGGACAGGGGGCGGGTAACACCGGGGAGCTGTTTTTT. Translating gives CAIRGQGAGNTGELFF.

This rearrangement joins TRBV7-5 to TRBJ2-7; the DNA was not used to check the table's D call, TRBD2. TRBV7-5 has pseudogene status. The length of the CDR3 is 17 residues. The CDR3 loop is CVRSPLARTRYTYEQYF. CDR3 DNA sequence: TGTGTCAGAAGCCCATTAGCCCGCACTAGGTATACCTACGAGCAGTACTTC.

In the case of this clone: In the same sample, other DNA sequences code for this CDR3. This chain uses TRBV7-9 with TRBJ1-5; D gene ambiguous. CDR1 SEHNR and CDR2 FQNEAQ come from the germline V gene (reference sequence). V dropped 2 bases and J dropped 4 bases, with 3 bases sitting between them. This CDR3 region has 12 residues. DNA for the CDR3: TGTGCCAGCAGCTTATTGAATCAGCCCCAGCATTTT. As protein: CASSLLNQPQHF.

The V gene is TRBV19, the J gene TRBJ1-1, with D unresolved. Germline V gives CDR1 LNHDA, CDR2 SQIVND (reference sequence). CDR3 size: 14 residues. V dropped 1 base and J dropped 0 bases, with 6 bases sitting between them. In nucleotides, the CDR3 is TGTGCCAGTAGTATAGGACAAGTGAACACTGAAGCTTTCTTT. This translates into CASSIGQVNTEAFF.